This entry lists 31 T cell receptor beta chains sequenced from one sample in a study of PD-1 blockade in mismatch repair-deficient tumors listed by TCRdb under 2017. Library method: the immunoSEQ multiplex PCR assay. TCRdb provides this immuneACCESS table in a form limited to in-frame rearrangements. Some clones are lacking; in checked studies, under half of them reflect an unresolved V gene, and why the rest are absent is not known. The sample has some 120,000 clones on record, approximately 86% of them singletons. Clones ranked in the top ten supply about 14% of the sample. The sequences come from peripheral blood, collected 44 weeks after starting pembrolizumab. These receptors were collected from an adult with mismatch repair-deficient cancer.

This chain links TRBV11-2 with TRBJ2-5, with a possible D match to TRBD2 (5 bases). CDR3 length: 13 residues. Between the trimmed V and J ends, which lost 6 bases and 4 bases, there was a span of 12 bases. CDR1 SGHAT and CDR2 FQNNGV come from the germline V gene. The CDR3 DNA reads TGTGCCAGCAGGCATAGCGCTGGAGAGACCCAGTACTTC. Translated, it gives CASRHSAGETQYF.

V gene TRBV19 combines with J gene TRBJ2-1, with D hard to call. Germline CDR1 LNHDA, CDR2 SQIVND (reference sequence). CDR3 size: 12 residues. The germline V and J ends were trimmed by 8 bases and 4 bases, with 9 bases remaining between them. CDR3 nucleotide sequence: TGTGCCAGTTCCGTCTCATACAATGAGCAGTTCTTC. It codes for CASSVSYNEQFF.

The chain couples TRBV5-1 to TRBJ2-5; 13 nucleotides match TRBD2. This CDR3 is built from 15 residues. J gave up 5 bases and V 3 bases, and 4 bases lay outside the gene matches. Germline loops: CDR1 SGHRS, CDR2 YFSETQ. CDR3 nucleotide sequence: TGCGCCAGCAGCTCTGGGACTAGCGGGATGGAGACCCAGTACTTC. It yields the protein CASSSGTSGMETQYF.

CDR3: CASSLFSGTQETQYF. The CDR3 DNA sequence: TGTGCCAGCAGCTTATTCAGCGGGACCCAAGAGACCCAGTACTTC. The chain carries TRBV7-9 and TRBJ2-5; 7 bases align to TRBD2. The CDR3 runs to 15 residues. V lost 2 bases, J lost 1 base, and 4 bases stayed unmatched. Germline V lookup: CDR1 SEHNR, CDR2 FQNEAQ (reference sequence).

This rearrangement joins TRBV6-5 to TRBJ2-7; 8 bases map to TRBD1. Germline V gene lookup returns CDR1 MNHEY and CDR2 SVGAGI. Trimming removed 0 bases from V and 4 bases from J; junction bases left unmatched: 2. The CDR3 is 14 amino acids. The CDR3, as DNA: TGTGCCAGCAGTTACTCGCAGGGGGCGTACGAGCAGTACTTC. Its protein product is CASSYSQGAYEQYF.

The chain joins TRBV7-2 to TRBJ2-3; D is perhaps TRBD1 (6 bases). The V end was cut by 5 bases, the J end by 6 bases, with 12 bases between. The V gene's germline CDR1 is SGHTA and CDR2 FQGNSA. The CDR3 runs 13 residues. The CDR3 spells CASSVQGWDTQYF. The CDR3 DNA reads as TGTGCCAGCAGCGTACAGGGCTGGGATACGCAGTATTTT.

This rearrangement joins TRBV19 to TRBJ2-1; tentatively, D is TRBD1 (6 bases). Trimming cost V 2 bases and J 3 bases, with 14 bases left between them. CDR3 length equals 16 residues. CDR1 is LNHDA and CDR2 is SQIVND in the germline V gene (reference sequence). CDR3 DNA: TGTGCCAGTAGTATATCCCAGGGGTCACACTACAATGAGCAGTTCTTC. It codes for CASSISQGSHYNEQFF. The full variable domain, its missing parts supplied by reference TRBV19 and TRBJ2-1, is DGGITQSPKYLFRKEGQNVTLSCEQNLNHDAMYWYRQDPGQGLRLIYYSQIVNDFQKGDIAEGYSVSREKKESFPLTVTSAQKNPTAFYLCASSISQGSHYNEQFFGPGTRLTVL.

This clone was observed once. The V and J genes are TRBV7-2 and TRBJ2-5, with a tentative D call TRBD2 (6 bases). Germline V gene lookup returns CDR1 SGHTA and CDR2 FQGNSA. The CDR3 loop spans 12 amino acids. Between the trimmed V and J ends, which lost 6 bases and 3 bases, there was a span of 8 bases. This CDR3 reads CASREGEETQYF. Here the CDR3 DNA reads TGTGCCAGCAGGGAGGGTGAAGAGACCCAGTACTTC.

The rearrangement uses TRBV19 and TRBJ1-4; D not certain. V was trimmed by 2 bases and J by 1 base, leaving 5 bases between them. This CDR3 contains 14 residues. Germline-derived CDR1 and CDR2 are LNHDA and SQIVND (reference sequence). CDR3 in DNA: TGTGCCAGTAGTATATCCGGAACTAATGAAAAACTGTTTTTT. Amino acid sequence: CASSISGTNEKLFF.

This chain joins TRBV7-3 and TRBJ2-1; perhaps D is TRBD1 or TRBD2 (5 bases each). Germline CDR1 reads SGHTA; CDR2 reads FQGTGA. The germline V and J ends were trimmed by 0 bases and 3 bases, with 9 bases remaining between them. The CDR3 loop spans 15 amino acids. The CDR3, as DNA: TGTGCCAGCAGCTTAACTTGGGACGGCTACAATGAGCAGTTCTTC. It is translated as CASSLTWDGYNEQFF.

The V and J genes are TRBV18 and TRBJ2-2; possibly TRBD2 for D (6 bases). The V end was cut by 5 bases, the J end by 6 bases, with 13 bases between. The CDR3 runs to 14 residues. In germline, CDR1 is KGHSH, CDR2 LQKENI. The CDR3 reads CASSVSGGPGELFF. CDR3 DNA sequence: TGTGCCAGCTCAGTATCCGGGGGACCCGGGGAGCTGTTTTTT.

CDR3 residues: CASSSAPPTTATNEKLFF. CDR3 DNA sequence: TGTGCCAGCAGTTCCGCCCCACCCACGACAGCAACTAATGAAAAACTGTTTTTT. The gene calls are TRBV27 and TRBJ1-4; tentative D call: TRBD1 (5 bases). V was shortened by 4 bases and J by 0 bases, with 18 bases between the two germline ends. Germline values: CDR1 MNHEY, CDR2 SMNVEV (reference sequence). The CDR3 runs to 18 residues.

This clone occurred once. DNA of the CDR3: TGTGCCACCAAGACCCGGGACAGTTCCTACGAGCAGTACTTC. Translated, it gives CATKTRDSSYEQYF. The gene calls are TRBV10-3 and TRBJ2-7; 7 bases agree with TRBD1. There are 14 residues in the CDR3. Unmatched junction bases numbered 10, after V lost 10 bases and J lost 1 base. The V gene's germline CDR1 is ENHRY and CDR2 SYGVKD.

The gene calls are TRBV18 and TRBJ2-5, with D uncertain. Germline assignment: CDR1 KGHSH and CDR2 LQKENI. The CDR3 contains 15 residues. V gave up 3 bases and J gave up 1 base, with 12 bases separating them. For the CDR3, the DNA is TGTGCCAGCTCACCCCACGCAGCCCTCCAAGAGACCCAGTACTTC. Translating gives CASSPHAALQETQYF.

The V call is TRBV7-9, the J call TRBJ2-7; possibly TRBD1 for D (5 bases). Trimming took 5 bases from V and 3 from J, leaving 17 bases between them. Germline V gene sequence: CDR1 SEHNR, CDR2 FQNEAQ (reference sequence). CDR3 length equals 15 residues. CDR3 in amino acids: CASSQGAGRVYEQYF. The CDR3, as DNA: TGTGCCAGCAGCCAGGGCGCAGGTCGAGTCTACGAGCAGTACTTC. Together with reference TRBV7-9 and TRBJ2-7, the CDR3 gives the full variable domain: DTGVSQNPRHKITKRGQNVTFRCDPISEHNRLYWYRQTLGQGPEFLTYFQNEAQLEKSRLLSDRFSAERPKGSFSTLEIQRTEQGDSAMYLCASSQGAGRVYEQYFGPGTRLTVT.

The chain's CDR3 is CASTDRPGGYTF. In DNA form, the CDR3 reads TGTGCCAGCACGGACAGGCCCGGTGGCTACACCTTC. V is TRBV6-5 and J is TRBJ1-2; TRBD1 agrees at 7 bases. V lost 7 bases and J lost 7; bases outside the gene matches: 6. In germline, CDR1 is MNHEY, CDR2 SVGAGI. The CDR3 contains 12 residues.

The chain is built from TRBV7-9 and TRBJ1-1; TRBD1 matches 9 bases. CDR3 size: 14 residues. Unmatched junction bases numbered 10, after V lost 8 bases and J lost 6 bases. Germline lookup yields CDR1 SEHNR and CDR2 FQNEAQ (reference sequence). The CDR3 here is CASLGGTGRAEAFF. CDR3 DNA sequence: TGTGCCAGCTTGGGTGGGACAGGGAGGGCTGAAGCTTTCTTT.

The chain couples TRBV7-2 to TRBJ2-7; 10 bases are shared with TRBD1. This CDR3 contains 17 residues. The junction had 10 bases not matched to a gene; V was cut back by 3 bases and J by 2 bases. Germline assignment: CDR1 SGHTA and CDR2 FQGNSA. The CDR3 sequence is CASSFRDRGQIPYEQYF. In nucleotides, the CDR3 is TGTGCCAGCAGCTTTCGGGACAGGGGCCAGATCCCCTACGAGCAGTACTTC.

This clone was counted a single time. J is TRBJ2-7 and V is TRBV14; 9 nucleotides line up with TRBD1. V was clipped by 4 bases and J by 5 bases; unmatched bases: 9. Germline V CDR1 and CDR2: SGHDN, FVKESK. This CDR3 region has 15 residues. The CDR3 region has the DNA TGTGCCAGCAGCCGTACCGGGACAGGGTCCCACGAGCAGTACTTC. This encodes CASSRTGTGSHEQYF.

This chain connects TRBV5-1 to TRBJ2-7, with a tentative D call TRBD2 (6 bases). The CDR3 totals 13 residues. CDR1 is SGHRS and CDR2 is YFSETQ in the germline V gene. The V end lost 4 bases, the J end lost 1 base, and 9 bases lay between the germline ends. CDR3 coding DNA: TGCGCCAGCAGCGTCGGGACTTCCTACGAGCAGTACTTC. Translated, it gives CASSVGTSYEQYF.

This clone was seen a single time. The genes are TRBV5-6 and TRBJ2-2; 10 nucleotides line up with TRBD1. The CDR3 loop spans 16 amino acids. The trim removed 1 base at V and 6 bases at J, leaving 6 bases unmatched. Germline V CDR1 and CDR2: SGHDT, YYEEEE. The CDR3 loop is CASSLWGQGHPGELFF. CDR3 nucleotides: TGTGCCAGCAGCTTGTGGGGACAGGGGCACCCCGGGGAGCTGTTTTTT.

The rearrangement joins TRBV7-9 to TRBJ1-4; D possibly corresponds to TRBD1 (6 bases). This CDR3 has 13 amino acids. Trimming left V 5 bases short and J 6 bases short, with 10 bases between. Germline values: CDR1 SEHNR, CDR2 FQNEAQ (reference sequence). The CDR3 sequence: CASSPDRDEKLFF. The DNA for the CDR3 is TGTGCCAGCAGCCCGGACAGAGATGAAAAACTGTTTTTT.

The gene calls are TRBV7-9 and TRBJ2-7; 10 nucleotides line up with TRBD1. Germline V gene data show CDR1 as SEHNR and CDR2 as FQNEAQ (reference sequence). The V gene end was trimmed by 6 bases and the J gene end by 3 bases; junction bases not matched to a gene: 5. The CDR3 totals 14 residues. CDR3 DNA: TGTGCCAGCAGTTACCGGGACAGGGGCTACGAGCAGTACTTC. It translates to CASSYRDRGYEQYF.

This sequence joins TRBV18 and TRBJ2-1; no clear D gene. Per the germline V gene, CDR1 is KGHSH and CDR2 is LQKENI. V dropped 3 bases and J dropped 0 bases, with 6 bases sitting between them. The CDR3 has 14 amino acids. CDR3 nucleotide sequence: TGTGCCAGCTCACCGACACCCTCCTACAATGAGCAGTTCTTC. This translates into CASSPTPSYNEQFF.

The chain uses TRBV5-1 and TRBJ1-2; D is unresolved. Germline V lookup: CDR1 SGHRS, CDR2 YFSETQ. Trimming shortened V by 0 bases and J by 1 base, and 10 bases separated the two germline ends. The CDR3 has 15 amino acids. The CDR3 bases are TGCGCCAGCAGCTTGGGCGGAACAAATAACTATGGCTACACCTTC. It specifies CASSLGGTNNYGYTF.

The chain is built from TRBV6-5 and TRBJ1-1; D is unresolved. The V gene's germline CDR1 is MNHEY and CDR2 SVGAGI. V lost 6 bases and J lost 6, with 5 bases in between. CDR3 length equals 10 residues. The CDR3 DNA sequence: TGTGCCAGCAGGGGGTCTGAAGCTTTCTTT. Translation gives CASRGSEAFF.

V is TRBV27 and J is TRBJ2-1; 8 bases agree with TRBD2. Germline V gene lookup returns CDR1 MNHEY and CDR2 SMNVEV (reference sequence). The V and J ends lost 5 bases and 6 bases, in that order; junction bases with no gene match: 6. This CDR3 has 14 residues. The CDR3 here is CASSPGGGPNEQFF. The CDR3 nucleotides read TGTGCCAGCAGTCCGGGGGGGGGCCCCAATGAGCAGTTCTTC.

This clone was seen more than once but under ten times. The CDR3 spells CASSEGYNEQFF. Here the CDR3 DNA reads TGTGCCAGCAGTGAAGGTTACAATGAGCAGTTCTTC. V and J are TRBV2 and TRBJ2-1; D gene uncertain. The CDR3 contains 12 residues. In germline, CDR1 is SNHLY, CDR2 FYNNEI. V was shortened by 1 base and J by 4 bases, with 2 bases between the two germline ends.

The rearrangement joins TRBV10-2 to TRBJ2-2; D remains unclear. V was pared by 6 bases and J by 8 bases, with 13 bases between. CDR1 and CDR2 from the germline V gene are WSHSY and SAAADI. The CDR3 runs to 13 residues. The chain's CDR3 is CASRNIVSGELFF. CDR3 sequence (DNA): TGCGCCAGCAGAAATATAGTCTCTGGGGAGCTGTTTTTT.

The V call is TRBV7-9, the J call TRBJ2-3; no clear D gene. The CDR3 has 14 residues. V was trimmed by 4 bases and J by 2 bases, leaving 10 bases between them. CDR1 is SEHNR and CDR2 is FQNEAQ in the germline V gene (reference sequence). The CDR3 protein is CASSSAPITDTQYF. The CDR3 DNA is TGTGCCAGCAGCTCAGCCCCCATCACAGATACGCAGTATTTT.

V and J are TRBV21-1 and TRBJ1-1. TRBV21-1 counts as a pseudogene. This CDR3 contains 18 residues. For the CDR3, the DNA is TGTGCCAGCAGCAAAGGGGAAAGGGACCCCCGGAGGGACACTGAAGCTTTCTTT. Residues: CASSKGERDPRRDTEAFF.